One sample yielded the 10 T cell receptor beta chains listed below, sequenced in a study of blood T cells in healthy people across ages. Through a sample-barcoded 5' primer and a J-beta primer mix, a second PCR was run for roughly 6 to 12 cycles. One entry per CDR3 protein results from TCRdb running MiXCR on the 5' RACE reads. Here the sample spans about 560,000 distinct CDR3 sequences, 27% being singletons. These sequences were also reported in another study, on T cells of mothers and their children.

The specimen sequenced was blood. The receptor source for this set is a boy aged 2-15 years in good health.

This clonotype appeared a few times. V gene TRBV5-1 combines with J gene TRBJ2-5, with D perhaps TRBD1 (5 bases). Between the trimmed V and J ends, which lost 3 bases and 5 bases, there was a span of 20 bases. Germline loops: CDR1 SGHRS, CDR2 YFSETQ. This CDR3 region has 16 residues. The CDR3, as DNA: TGCGCCAGCAGCTCTACCGACAGACTCGGGTGGGAGACCCAGTACTTC. Translation: CASSSTDRLGWETQYF. Full variable domain (outside the CDR3, taken from reference TRBV5-1 and TRBJ2-5): KAGVTQTPRYLIKTRGQQVTLSCSPISGHRSVSWYQQTPGQGLQFLFEYFSETQRNKGNFPGRFSGRQFSNSRSEMNVSTLELGDSALYLCASSSTDRLGWETQYFGPGTRLLVL.

The CDR3, as DNA: TGCGCCAGCAGCTTGGCCGGGGAAACCGGGGAGCTGTTTTTT. Protein sequence: CASSLAGETGELFF. This chain links TRBV5-1 with TRBJ2-2, with D possibly matching TRBD2 (5 bases). Trimming stripped 0 bases from V and 5 bases from J, with 8 bases between. The CDR3 consists of 14 residues. CDR1 and CDR2 from the germline V gene are SGHRS and YFSETQ.

The V call is TRBV6-1, the J call TRBJ2-5, with D tentatively TRBD2 (7 bases). V was shortened by 3 bases and J by 2 bases, with 13 bases between the two germline ends. CDR3 size: 15 residues. Germline CDR1 and CDR2: MNHNS and SASEGT. The CDR3 bases are TGTGCCAGCAGTGAGATGGCGGGGGCGCAAGAGACCCAGTACTTC. Its protein is CASSEMAGAQETQYF.

This chain joins TRBV2 and TRBJ2-5; 7 positions match TRBD2. CDR3 length equals 14 residues. The germline CDR1 and CDR2 sequences are SNHLY and FYNNEI. Germline trimming cut 7 bases from V and 9 bases from J; bases unmatched to any gene: 14. DNA for the CDR3: TGTGCCAGCATGCCAGCGGGGCCCCTCGGGGCCCAGTACTTC. Protein product: CASMPAGPLGAQYF.

This clonotype showed up just a few times. The chain combines TRBV30 with TRBJ1-1; D not certain. V gave up 4 bases and J gave up 4 bases, with 16 bases separating them. This CDR3 has 14 amino acids. Per germline, CDR1 GTSNPN and CDR2 SVGIG (reference sequence). The CDR3 reads CAWNSVLTSTEAFF. The CDR3 DNA is TGTGCCTGGAATTCCGTCCTTACGTCCACTGAAGCTTTCTTT.

The chain uses TRBV15 and TRBJ1-6; possibly TRBD1 for D (5 bases). Trimming left V 3 bases short and J 9 bases short, with 12 bases between. Germline loops: CDR1 LNHNV, CDR2 YYDKDF (reference sequence). The CDR3 consists of 14 residues. The CDR3 loop reads CATSRPGAGSPLHF. CDR3 DNA: TGTGCCACCAGCAGGCCTGGGGCCGGTTCACCCCTCCACTTT.

This clonotype was picked up a small number of times. This rearrangement joins TRBV6-4 to TRBJ2-5; D gene unclear. The CDR3 runs 13 residues. Germline values: CDR1 MRHNA, CDR2 SNTAGT. The V end lost 4 bases, the J end lost 5 bases, and 11 bases lay between the germline ends. DNA for the CDR3: TGTGCCAGCAGTGCAGTGAGTGGGGAGACCCAGTACTTC. It codes for CASSAVSGETQYF.

The rearrangement joins TRBV24-1 to TRBJ2-7; 9 nucleotides align to TRBD1. CDR3 length: 17 residues. Germline assignment: CDR1 KGHDR and CDR2 SFDVKD. J gave up 3 bases and V 5 bases, and 13 bases lay outside the gene matches. The CDR3 DNA sequence: TGTGCCACCAGTGCCCCTCCCGGGACAGGGCACGTCTACGAGCAGTACTTC. Translated, it gives CATSAPPGTGHVYEQYF.

This chain joins TRBV4-1 and TRBJ2-2; D possibly matches TRBD1 or TRBD2 (5 bases each). V was shortened by 4 bases and J by 6 bases, with 18 bases between the two germline ends. This CDR3 comprises 16 residues. Germline CDR1 MGHRA, CDR2 YSYEKL. The CDR3 reads CASSPSLLTGPGELFF. The CDR3 nucleotides read TGCGCCAGCAGCCCATCCCTCCTGACGGGGCCCGGGGAGCTGTTTTTT.

The V gene is TRBV7-8, the J gene TRBJ2-5; 14 bases match TRBD2. The CDR3 is 19 residues long. Germline loops: CDR1 SGHVS, CDR2 FQNEAQ. V trimming: 5 bases; J trimming: 2 bases; junction bases outside the gene matches: 13. This CDR3 is CASSPIGTSGGPSQETQYF. CDR3 in DNA: TGTGCCAGCAGCCCCATTGGGACTAGCGGGGGCCCTTCGCAAGAGACCCAGTACTTC.